This is a list of T cell receptor beta chains from one sample in a study of naive and memory T cell subsets. Each CDR3 protein gets one entry after TCRdb re-called the UMI-ligation and nested PCR reads with MiXCR. The sample carries approximately 140,000 distinct CDR3 sequences, more than 15% recorded once. The sequenced sample was naive CD8+ T cells from blood. These receptors were taken from a human donor in good health. Both conserved end residues are part of each CDR3. Each record gives: D gene, clone size, J gene, V gene, CDR3 protein, CDR3 DNA. The D gene is left open where the match is weak. For some rows the clone size is stated as once, few or many, or as a class when expanded; others skip it.

.	.	TRBJ2-1	TRBV6-2/TRBV6-3	CASSYSINEQFF	TGTGCCAGCAGTTACTCGATCAATGAGCAGTTCTTC
TRBD1	.	TRBJ1-5	TRBV7-8	CASSGTDNDSNQPQHF	TGTGCCAGCAGTGGGACAGACAACGATAGCAATCAGCCCCAGCATTTT
.	.	TRBJ1-5	TRBV19	CASSDGIWGDQPQHF	TGTGCCAGTAGTGATGGTATATGGGGTGACCAGCCCCAGCATTTT
.	few	TRBJ2-5	TRBV12-3/TRBV12-4	CASSQTGGDETQYF	TGTGCCAGCAGTCAAACGGGGGGCGACGAGACCCAGTACTTC
.	.	TRBJ2-7	TRBV29-1	CSVEDEGLSYEQYF	TGCAGCGTTGAAGATGAGGGCTTGTCCTACGAGCAGTACTTC
.	many	TRBJ2-7	TRBV4-1	CASSQGEAYEQYF	TGCGCCAGCAGCCAAGGAGAGGCCTACGAGCAGTACTTC
TRBD1	.	TRBJ2-5	TRBV4-3	CASSQDSGTAQETQYF	TGCGCCAGCAGCCAGGACTCCGGGACAGCTCAAGAGACCCAGTACTTC
.	.	TRBJ1-6	TRBV28	CASSSNNSPLHF	TGTGCCAGCAGTTCAAATAATTCACCCCTCCACTTT
.	few	TRBJ2-5	TRBV7-8	CASSLDEWEGETQYF	TGTGCCAGCAGCTTAGACGAGTGGGAAGGAGAGACCCAGTACTTC
.	.	TRBJ2-7	TRBV28	CASRTTGNYEQYF	TGTGCCAGCAGGACGACAGGAAACTACGAGCAGTACTTC
TRBD1	few	TRBJ1-5	TRBV7-9	CASSLGQGDQPQHF	TGTGCCAGCAGCTTAGGACAGGGTGATCAGCCCCAGCATTTT
.	.	TRBJ1-5	TRBV27	CASSLSPGVDNQPQHF	TGTGCCAGCAGTTTATCACCCGGGGTAGACAATCAGCCCCAGCATTTT
TRBD2	many	TRBJ2-1	TRBV5-1	CASSLGLDGFLICF	TGCGCCAGCAGCTTAGGACTAGATGGGTTTCTAATCTGCTTC